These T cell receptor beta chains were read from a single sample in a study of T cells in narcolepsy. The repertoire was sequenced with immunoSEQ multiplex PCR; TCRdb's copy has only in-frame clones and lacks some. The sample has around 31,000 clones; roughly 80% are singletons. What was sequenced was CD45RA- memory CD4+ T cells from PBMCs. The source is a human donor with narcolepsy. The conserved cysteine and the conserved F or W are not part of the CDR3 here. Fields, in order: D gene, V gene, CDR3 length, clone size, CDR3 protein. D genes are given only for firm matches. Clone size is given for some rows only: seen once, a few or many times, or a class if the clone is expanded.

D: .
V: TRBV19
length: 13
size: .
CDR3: ASSTQTGRNTEAF

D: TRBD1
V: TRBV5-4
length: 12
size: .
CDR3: ASSRTGMGETQY

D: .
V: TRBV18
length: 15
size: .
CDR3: ASSPDSVLQGVYGYT

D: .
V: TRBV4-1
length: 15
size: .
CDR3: ASSPTVGGTGANVLT

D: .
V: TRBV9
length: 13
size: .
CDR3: ASSSGGGLNTEAF

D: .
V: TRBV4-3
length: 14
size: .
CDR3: ASSQDIGWGMGEQY

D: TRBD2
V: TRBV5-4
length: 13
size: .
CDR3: ASSLSTGLAGEQY

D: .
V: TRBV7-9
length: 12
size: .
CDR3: ASSPRTTSYEQY

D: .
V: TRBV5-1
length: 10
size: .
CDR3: ASSWVGYEQY

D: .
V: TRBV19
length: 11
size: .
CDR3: ASSTGRNQPQH

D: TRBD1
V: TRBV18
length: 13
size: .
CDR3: ASSKRTGGLEEQY

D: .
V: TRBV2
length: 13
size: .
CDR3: ASSEIQGGTVPLH

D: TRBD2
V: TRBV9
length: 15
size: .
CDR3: ASSPGGASGVYNEQF

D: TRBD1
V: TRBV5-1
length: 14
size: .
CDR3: ASSLAQGGDNEKLF

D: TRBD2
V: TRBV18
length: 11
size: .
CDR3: ASSPTLGGEQY

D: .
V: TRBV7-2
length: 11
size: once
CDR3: ASSWFRDEKLF

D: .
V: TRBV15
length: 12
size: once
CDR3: ATSTSRTVYGYT

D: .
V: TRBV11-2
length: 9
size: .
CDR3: ASSLGVEQY

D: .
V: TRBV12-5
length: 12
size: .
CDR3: ASGLGGAWTEAF

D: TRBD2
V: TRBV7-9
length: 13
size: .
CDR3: ASSSGSGMTGELF

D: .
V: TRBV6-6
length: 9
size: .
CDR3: ASSRTDTQY

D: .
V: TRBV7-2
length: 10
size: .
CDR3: ASSLLMPELF

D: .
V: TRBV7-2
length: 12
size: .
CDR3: ASSSGGVTGELF

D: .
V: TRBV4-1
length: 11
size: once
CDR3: ASSQDLIATQY

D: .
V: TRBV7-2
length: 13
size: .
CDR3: ASSQDTGNFYGYT

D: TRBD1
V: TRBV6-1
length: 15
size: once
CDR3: ASSEGRGRGGGTEAF

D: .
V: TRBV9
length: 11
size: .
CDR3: ASSVRGVGEQY

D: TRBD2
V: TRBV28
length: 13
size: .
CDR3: ASSLRGGYTGELF

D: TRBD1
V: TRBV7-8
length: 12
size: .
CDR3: ASSSGGSNTEAF

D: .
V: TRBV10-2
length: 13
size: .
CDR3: ASSEGALFNQPQH

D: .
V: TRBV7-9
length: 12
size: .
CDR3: ASSQERGDQPQH

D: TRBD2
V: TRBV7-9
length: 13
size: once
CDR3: ASTRELAGVDEQF

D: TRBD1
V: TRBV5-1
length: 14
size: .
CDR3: ASSGSGTGIYNEQF

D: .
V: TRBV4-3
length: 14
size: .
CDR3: ASSQEMGGDYNEQF

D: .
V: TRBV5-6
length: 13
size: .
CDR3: ASSLGGVWNSPLH

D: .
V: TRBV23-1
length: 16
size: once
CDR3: ASSQSPQSNRVGYEQY

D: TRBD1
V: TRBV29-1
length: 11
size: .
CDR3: SANRDSNSPLH

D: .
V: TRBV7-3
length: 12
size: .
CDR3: ASSLMAGPYEQY

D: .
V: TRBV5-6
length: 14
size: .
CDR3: ASSFWGARVTGELF

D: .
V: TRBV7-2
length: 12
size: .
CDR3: ASSLGSLAYGYT

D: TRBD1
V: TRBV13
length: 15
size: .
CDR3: ASSFLPGQGGNTEAF

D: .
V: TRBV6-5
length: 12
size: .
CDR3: ASSAGGVSYEQY

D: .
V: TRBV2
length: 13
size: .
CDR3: ASSDTRGSNQPQH

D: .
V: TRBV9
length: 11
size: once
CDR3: ASSVMEEAPST

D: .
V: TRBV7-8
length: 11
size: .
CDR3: ASSLGGSSEQY

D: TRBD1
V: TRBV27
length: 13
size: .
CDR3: ASSLDRGLNYGYT

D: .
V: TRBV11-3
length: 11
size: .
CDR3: ASSPGVTDTQY

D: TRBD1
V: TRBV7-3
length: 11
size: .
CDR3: ASSRDRGEKLF

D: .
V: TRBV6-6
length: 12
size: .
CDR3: ASSRTEAYTEAF

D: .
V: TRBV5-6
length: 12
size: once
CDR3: ASSLVTGSYEQY

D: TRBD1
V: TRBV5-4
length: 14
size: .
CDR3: ASSTDRARDTGELF

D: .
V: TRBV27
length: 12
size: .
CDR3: ASSLFKGGTEAF

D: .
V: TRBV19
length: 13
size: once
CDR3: ASQLTQGANYGYT